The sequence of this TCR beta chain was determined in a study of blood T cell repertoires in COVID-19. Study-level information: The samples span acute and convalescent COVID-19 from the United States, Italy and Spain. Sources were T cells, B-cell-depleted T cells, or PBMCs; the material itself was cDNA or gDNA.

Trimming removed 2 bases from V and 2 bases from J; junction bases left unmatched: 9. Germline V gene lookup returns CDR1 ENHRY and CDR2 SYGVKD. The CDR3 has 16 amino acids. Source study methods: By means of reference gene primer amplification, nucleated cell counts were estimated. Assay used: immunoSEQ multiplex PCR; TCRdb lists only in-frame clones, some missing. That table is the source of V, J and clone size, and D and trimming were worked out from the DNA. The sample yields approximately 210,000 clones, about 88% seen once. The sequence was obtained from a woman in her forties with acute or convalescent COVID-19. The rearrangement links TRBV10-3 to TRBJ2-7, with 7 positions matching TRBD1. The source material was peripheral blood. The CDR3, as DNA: TGTGCCATCAGTGAGACTAGGACAGGCGGAGCCTACGAGCAGTACGTC. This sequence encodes CAISETRTGGAYEQYV.